This TCR beta chain was retrieved from a study of T cells in Graves' hyperthyroidism and ophthalmopathy. On the study more broadly: It was at initial diagnosis, before any treatment, that peripheral blood was collected.

This clonotype was seen ten or more times. Researchers took RNA transcripts and amplified the TCR beta CDR3 regions from them. The HTBI primer set drove a first-round RT-PCR of the TCR CDR3. Each CDR3 protein is one row after TCRdb ran MiXCR on the multiplex PCR reads. The sample includes approximately 870,000 distinct CDR3 sequences, more than 30% of them seen just once. No ophthalmopathy progression within 18 months constituted stable Graves' hyperthyroidism. Diagnoses used clinical symptoms, serum thyroxine and TRAb, thyroid ultrasound and orbital computed tomography. The origin of this receptor is a young man with Graves' hyperthyroidism. The specimen was blood.

CDR3 protein: CASSFGGLGTEAFF. CDR3 nucleotide sequence: TGTGCCAGCAGCTTCGGGGGCTTGGGCACTGAAGCTTTCTTT. The chain is built from TRBV7-8 and TRBJ1-1; D is possibly TRBD1 (6 bases). CDR3 length equals 14 residues. Germline V gene sequence: CDR1 SGHVS, CDR2 FQNEAQ. Trimming removed 3 bases from V and 4 bases from J, with 12 bases in between.